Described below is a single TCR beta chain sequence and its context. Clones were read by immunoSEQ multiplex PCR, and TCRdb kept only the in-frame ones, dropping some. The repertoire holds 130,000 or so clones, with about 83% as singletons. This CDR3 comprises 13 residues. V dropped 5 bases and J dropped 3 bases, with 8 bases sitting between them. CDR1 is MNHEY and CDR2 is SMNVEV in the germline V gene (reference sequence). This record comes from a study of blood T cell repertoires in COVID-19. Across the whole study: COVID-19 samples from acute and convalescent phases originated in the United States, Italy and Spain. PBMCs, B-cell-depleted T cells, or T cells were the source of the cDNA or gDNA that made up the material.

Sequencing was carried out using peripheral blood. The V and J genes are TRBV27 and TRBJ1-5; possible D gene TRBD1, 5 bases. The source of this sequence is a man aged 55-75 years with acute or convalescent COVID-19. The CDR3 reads CASSPDTNQPQHF. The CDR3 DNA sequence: TGTGCCAGCAGTCCGGACACCAATCAGCCCCAGCATTTT.